These 9 T cell receptor beta chains were all obtained from the same sample, sequenced in a study of T-cell reconstitution after alpha-beta-depleted transplantation in children. A TCRbeta library incorporating unique molecular identifiers was prepared. TCRdb passed the PCR reads through MiXCR, listing each CDR3 protein once. The sample has about 240,000 distinct CDR3 sequences, roughly 24% seen once. This specimen consisted of PBMCs, obtained before TCRalphabeta/CD19-depleted stem cell transplant. Receptors were obtained from a girl between 2 and 10 years old with Fanconi anemia, due to receive a stem cell transplant.

The chain joins TRBV10-2 to TRBJ1-5; TRBD1 aligns across 7 bases. Germline CDR1 WSHSY, CDR2 SAAADI. This CDR3 contains 15 residues. The trim removed 4 bases at V and 2 bases at J, leaving 5 bases unmatched. The CDR3 nucleotides read TGCGCCAGCAGTGGAACAGGGGCGGGCAATCAGCCCCAGCATTTT. It specifies CASSGTGAGNQPQHF.

The chain has TRBV20-1 and TRBJ2-1; D is perhaps TRBD1 (6 bases). Germline V gives CDR1 DFQATT, CDR2 SNEGSKA (reference sequence). Trimming left V 5 bases short and J 8 bases short, with 19 bases between. This CDR3 has 14 residues. The CDR3 reads CSALDRFLTDEQFF. CDR3 coding DNA: TGCAGTGCTCTAGACAGGTTCCTAACCGATGAGCAGTTCTTC.

This clonotype was found many times. The J gene is TRBJ2-1, the V gene TRBV29-1; 7 bases map to TRBD2. Germline loops: CDR1 SQVTM, CDR2 ANQGSEA. J gave up 0 bases and V 0 bases, and 8 bases lay outside the gene matches. This CDR3 comprises 17 residues. In nucleotides, the CDR3 is TGCAGCGTTGAAGATCTTCTCGGGGGGAGCTCCTACAATGAGCAGTTCTTC. It yields the protein CSVEDLLGGSSYNEQFF.

The sample holds a few counts of this clonotype. The V gene is TRBV5-1, the J gene TRBJ2-6; D is unclear. The V and J ends lost 2 bases and 6 bases respectively, with 12 bases between them. The length of the CDR3 is 15 residues. Germline CDR1 reads SGHRS; CDR2 reads YFSETQ. The CDR3 DNA follows: TGCGCCAGCAGCTTATATGGGGTGGAGGCCAACGTCCTGACTTTC. This sequence encodes CASSLYGVEANVLTF.

This clonotype was observed at least ten times. The chain recombines TRBV5-1 with TRBJ2-3, with 7 bases fitting TRBD1. The CDR3 is made up of 21 amino acids. Trimming at V came to 1 base and at J to 0 bases, leaving 20 bases not matched to a gene. The germline CDR1 and CDR2 sequences are SGHRS and YFSETQ. The CDR3: CASSLFRFSWPRQGSTDTQYF. CDR3 DNA: TGCGCCAGCAGCTTGTTCCGCTTCTCATGGCCACGACAGGGTAGCACAGATACGCAGTATTTT. The complete variable domain, with remaining parts taken from reference TRBV5-1 and TRBJ2-3, reads KAGVTQTPRYLIKTRGQQVTLSCSPISGHRSVSWYQQTPGQGLQFLFEYFSETQRNKGNFPGRFSGRQFSNSRSEMNVSTLELGDSALYLCASSLFRFSWPRQGSTDTQYFGPGTRLTVL.

A few counts support this clonotype. CDR3 DNA: TGCAGTGCTAGAGATCCATGGCTAGGGAATGAGCAGTTCTTC. It is translated as CSARDPWLGNEQFF. J is TRBJ2-1 and V is TRBV20-1; D not resolved. V lost 0 bases, J lost 7 bases, and 13 bases lay in between. CDR1 is DFQATT, CDR2 SNEGSKA, per germline (reference sequence). The CDR3 sequence is 14 residues long.

This clonotype was seen at least ten times. The V gene is TRBV20-1, the J gene TRBJ2-2, with D tentatively TRBD1 (6 bases). The CDR3 consists of 13 residues. V lost 5 bases and J lost 6, with 13 bases in between. Germline V gene data show CDR1 as DFQATT and CDR2 as SNEGSKA (reference sequence). Written as DNA, the CDR3 is TGCAGTGCTTTCTACAGGGCGCCCGGGGAGCTGTTTTTT. This gives the protein CSAFYRAPGELFF.

This clonotype was observed many times. CDR3 sequence (DNA): TGTGCCAGCAGCTTAGAGACGGGTAACAATGAGCAGTTCTTC. Its protein product is CASSLETGNNEQFF. This sequence joins TRBV11-2 and TRBJ2-1; D gene uncertain. The CDR3 is made up of 14 amino acids. CDR1 and CDR2 from the germline V gene are SGHAT and FQNNGV. The ends were cut back, 0 bases at V and 5 bases at J, with 8 bases in the middle.

This clonotype has just a few counts. This sequence joins TRBV20-1 and TRBJ1-1; D not resolved. Between the trimmed V and J ends, which lost 0 bases and 1 base, there was a span of 3 bases. From germline, CDR1 is DFQATT and CDR2 SNEGSKA (reference sequence). CDR3 length equals 12 residues. The CDR3 sequence: CSARDRNTEAFF. The CDR3 DNA reads TGCAGTGCTAGAGATCGGAACACTGAAGCTTTCTTT.